A selection of T cell receptor beta chains follows, all from one sample in a study of cytomegalovirus exposure and HLA in healthy donors. Profiling relied on immunoSEQ multiplex PCR, and the TCRdb table lists in-frame clones only, not all of them. The table has roughly 75,000 clones, around 84% seen once. Sequenced material: PBMCs. These TCRs come from a man between 65 and 80 years old in good health and CMV-seropositive. Both conserved end residues are part of each CDR3. The order of the fields is clone size, D gene, V gene, J gene, CDR3 protein, CDR3 DNA. A D gene is named only where the DNA matches it firmly. The listing skips clone size in some rows; elsewhere it reads once, few, many or a size class.

abundance: -; d_gene: -; v_gene: TRBV7-2; j_gene: TRBJ2-5; CDR3aa: CASSLGGPRETQYF; CDR3nt: TGTGCCAGCAGCTTAGGCGGGCCGAGGGAGACCCAGTACTTC
abundance: few; d_gene: TRBD1; v_gene: TRBV19; j_gene: TRBJ2-7; CDR3aa: CASSIDWDRLLYF; CDR3nt: TGTGCCAGTAGTATAGATTGGGACAGGCTCCTGTACTTC
abundance: -; d_gene: TRBD1; v_gene: TRBV5-1; j_gene: TRBJ2-7; CDR3aa: CASSLVQGTYEQYF; CDR3nt: TGCGCCAGCAGCTTGGTACAGGGGACCTACGAGCAGTACTTC
abundance: -; d_gene: -; v_gene: TRBV9; j_gene: TRBJ2-3; CDR3aa: CASSVALITDTQYF; CDR3nt: TGTGCCAGCAGCGTAGCACTCATCACAGATACGCAGTATTTT
abundance: -; d_gene: -; v_gene: TRBV28; j_gene: TRBJ1-5; CDR3aa: CASSLLRQHQPQHF; CDR3nt: TGTGCCAGCAGTTTATTGAGACAGCATCAGCCCCAGCATTTT
abundance: once; d_gene: TRBD2; v_gene: TRBV5-1; j_gene: TRBJ2-5; CDR3aa: CASSFRASGQETQYF; CDR3nt: TGCGCCAGCAGCTTCCGGGCTAGCGGCCAAGAGACCCAGTACTTC
abundance: -; d_gene: TRBD1; v_gene: TRBV7-9; j_gene: TRBJ1-4; CDR3aa: CASRPGTGNEKLFF; CDR3nt: TGTGCCAGCAGACCCGGGACAGGGAATGAAAAACTGTTTTTT
abundance: -; d_gene: -; v_gene: TRBV6-1; j_gene: TRBJ1-1; CDR3aa: CASSEGQAMNTEAFF; CDR3nt: TGTGCCAGCAGTGAAGGTCAGGCCATGAACACTGAAGCTTTCTTT
abundance: -; d_gene: -; v_gene: TRBV5-1; j_gene: TRBJ2-7; CDR3aa: CASCDTVGEQYF; CDR3nt: TGCGCCAGCTGCGACACAGTAGGCGAGCAGTACTTC
abundance: once; d_gene: TRBD2; v_gene: TRBV7-6; j_gene: TRBJ2-1; CDR3aa: CASGRAGYNEQFF; CDR3nt: TGTGCCAGCGGGAGGGCGGGCTACAATGAGCAGTTCTTC
abundance: -; d_gene: TRBD2; v_gene: TRBV9; j_gene: TRBJ2-3; CDR3aa: CASSASGLTDTQYF; CDR3nt: TGTGCCAGCAGCGCTAGCGGGCTCACAGATACGCAGTATTTT
abundance: few; d_gene: TRBD2; v_gene: TRBV2; j_gene: TRBJ2-3; CDR3aa: CASRRGLVPGTDTQYF; CDR3nt: TGTGCCAGCAGGAGGGGACTAGTTCCTGGCACAGATACGCAGTATTTT
abundance: -; d_gene: -; v_gene: TRBV5-6; j_gene: TRBJ2-2; CDR3aa: CASSLPGELFF; CDR3nt: TGTGCCAGCAGCTTGCCTGGGGAGCTGTTTTTT
abundance: -; d_gene: TRBD2; v_gene: TRBV5-1; j_gene: TRBJ2-5; CDR3aa: CASSLQGRGVTGPQYF; CDR3nt: TGCGCCAGCAGCTTGCAGGGGCGGGGGGTCACCGGGCCCCAGTACTTC
abundance: -; d_gene: -; v_gene: TRBV19; j_gene: TRBJ1-2; CDR3aa: CASSRFEDYGYTF; CDR3nt: TGTGCCAGTAGTCGATTTGAGGACTATGGCTACACCTTC
abundance: -; d_gene: TRBD1; v_gene: TRBV7-9; j_gene: TRBJ1-2; CDR3aa: CASSSGQGYYGYTF; CDR3nt: TGTGCCAGCAGCTCCGGACAGGGCTACTATGGCTACACCTTC
abundance: -; d_gene: -; v_gene: TRBV19; j_gene: TRBJ2-7; CDR3aa: CASSIDWTNYEQYF; CDR3nt: TGTGCCAGTAGTATAGACTGGACAAACTACGAGCAGTACTTC
abundance: -; d_gene: TRBD2; v_gene: TRBV13; j_gene: TRBJ2-2; CDR3aa: CASIIGGLAGDSDTGELFF; CDR3nt: TGTGCCAGCATCATAGGGGGACTAGCGGGAGACTCCGACACCGGGGAGCTGTTTTTT
abundance: -; d_gene: -; v_gene: TRBV7-9; j_gene: TRBJ2-5; CDR3aa: CASSREETTQYF; CDR3nt: TGTGCCAGCAGCCGTGAGGAAACGACCCAGTACTTC
abundance: -; d_gene: TRBD1; v_gene: TRBV19; j_gene: TRBJ1-2; CDR3aa: CASTRDRAAVGYGYTF; CDR3nt: TGTGCCAGTACCAGGGACAGGGCGGCGGTGGGCTATGGCTACACCTTC
abundance: -; d_gene: -; v_gene: TRBV4-3; j_gene: TRBJ2-6; CDR3aa: CASSQGVNSGANVLTF; CDR3nt: TGCGCCAGCAGCCAAGGTGTTAACTCTGGGGCCAACGTCCTGACTTTC
abundance: -; d_gene: TRBD2; v_gene: TRBV10-3; j_gene: TRBJ2-1; CDR3aa: CASLAGGSYNEQFF; CDR3nt: TGTGCCTCCCTAGCGGGGGGGTCCTACAATGAGCAGTTCTTC
abundance: once; d_gene: TRBD1; v_gene: TRBV5-1; j_gene: TRBJ1-4; CDR3aa: CASSSRTGSSGEKLFF; CDR3nt: TGCGCCAGCAGCTCCCGGACAGGAAGTAGTGGTGAAAAACTGTTTTTT
abundance: -; d_gene: -; v_gene: TRBV6-5; j_gene: TRBJ1-1; CDR3aa: CASRNSGGITEAFF; CDR3nt: TGTGCCAGCAGGAACAGCGGCGGGATCACTGAAGCTTTCTTT